The 14 T cell receptor beta chains below come from one sample, sequenced in a study of human T cells and chemical hapten exposure. Unfractionated whole blood yielded total RNA. During construction of the library, unique molecular identifiers were attached to individual cDNA molecules for quantitative, reproducible TCR counting. Each CDR3 protein gets one entry after TCRdb re-called the reads with MiXCR. The sample contains 120,000 or so distinct CDR3 sequences, 8.5% to 9% of which appear only once. The specimen sequenced was whole blood. These TCRs come from a human donor in good health. Some clones in this sample may be carry-over from other donors' samples.

This sequence joins TRBV6-4 and TRBJ2-4; maybe TRBD2 (5 bases). Germline CDR1 and CDR2: MRHNA and SNTAGT. Trimming shortened V by 4 bases and J by 4 bases, and 14 bases separated the two germline ends. This CDR3 region has 15 residues. Here the CDR3 DNA reads TGTGCCAGCAGTGCTCCGGAGGACGGTAAAAACATTCAGTACTTC. It codes for CASSAPEDGKNIQYF.

The V gene is TRBV15, the J gene TRBJ2-3, with D unresolved. Germline V gene lookup returns CDR1 LNHNV and CDR2 YYDKDF (reference sequence). CDR3 length: 17 amino acids. Trimming cost V 2 bases and J 4 bases, with 19 bases left between them. The DNA for the CDR3 is TGTGCCACCAGCAGACGCCTTTTAGCCTTAAGTTCAGATACGCAGTATTTT. The encoded protein is CATSRRLLALSSDTQYF. The variable domain in full, with the rest retrieved from reference TRBV15 and TRBJ2-3, is DAMVIQNPRYQVTQFGKPVTLSCSQTLNHNVMYWYQQKSSQAPKLLFHYYDKDFNNEADTPDNFQSRRPNTSFCFLDIRSPGLGDTAMYLCATSRRLLALSSDTQYFGPGTRLTVL.

Only a few counts were recorded for this clonotype. The chain carries TRBV25-1 and TRBJ1-4, with TRBD1 matching over 9 bases. V trimming: 4 bases; J trimming: 8 bases; junction bases outside the gene matches: 5. CDR1 MGHDK and CDR2 SYGVNS come from the germline V gene. The CDR3 has 14 residues. The CDR3 nucleotides are TGTGCCAGCAGTGTAACAGGGGGCGGCGAAAAACTGTTTTTT. The encoded protein is CASSVTGGGEKLFF.

The gene calls are TRBV27 and TRBJ2-2; D is unresolved. This CDR3 region has 15 residues. Trimming took 2 bases from V and 3 from J, leaving 10 bases between them. Per germline, CDR1 MNHEY and CDR2 SMNVEV (reference sequence). The CDR3 protein is CASSLVWPYTGELFF. CDR3 in DNA: TGTGCCAGCAGTTTAGTGTGGCCTTACACCGGGGAGCTGTTTTTT.

V gene TRBV2 combines with J gene TRBJ2-1, with D possibly matching TRBD1 (7 bases). The V end was cut by 3 bases, the J end by 9 bases, with 18 bases between. The CDR3 sequence is 15 residues long. CDR1 is SNHLY, CDR2 FYNNEI, per germline. Here the CDR3 DNA reads TGTGCCAGCAGTGAGGCCGGGACAGTGGGGGGTGAGCAGTTCTTC. Translated: CASSEAGTVGGEQFF.

This clonotype was counted many times. The gene calls are TRBV6-5 and TRBJ1-1; D uncertain. This CDR3 is 16 amino acids long. CDR1 and CDR2 (germline): MNHEY, SVGAGI. V was pared by 10 bases and J by 1 base, with 22 bases between. The CDR3 DNA sequence: TGTGCCACCAAGGGTGGCGCGGCAACCGAGAACACTGAAGCTTTCTTT. Translation: CATKGGAATENTEAFF.

This clonotype was observed many times. This chain uses TRBV2 with TRBJ1-5; TRBD1 aligns across 8 bases. The CDR3 is 15 residues long. Trimming took 4 bases from V and 6 from J; bases not matched to a gene: 8. From germline, CDR1 is SNHLY and CDR2 FYNNEI. In nucleotides, the CDR3 is TGTGCCAGCAGTGCATCAGGGACAGGTGGTCAGCCCCAGCATTTT. Its translation is CASSASGTGGQPQHF. The full variable domain, completed using reference TRBV2 and TRBJ1-5, is EPEVTQTPSHQVTQMGQEVILRCVPISNHLYFYWYRQILGQKVEFLVSFYNNEISEKSEIFDDQFSVERPDGSNFTLKIRSTKLEDSAMYFCASSASGTGGQPQHFGDGTRLSIL.

The J gene is TRBJ2-1, the V gene TRBV18; 8 bases are shared with TRBD1. V trimming: 4 bases; J trimming: 7 bases; junction bases outside the gene matches: 12. The CDR3 extends over 16 amino acids. CDR1 KGHSH and CDR2 LQKENI come from the germline V gene. The CDR3 spells CASSQKYRQGPNEQFF. The DNA of the CDR3 is TGTGCCAGCTCACAAAAATACCGACAGGGGCCGAATGAGCAGTTCTTC.

This clonotype came up many times. V usage is TRBV4-2 and J usage is TRBJ1-4; no reliable D call. The CDR3 totals 15 residues. Between the trimmed V and J ends, which lost 0 bases and 12 bases, there was a span of 17 bases. Germline-derived CDR1 and CDR2 are LGHNA and YNFKEQ. In nucleotides, the CDR3 is TGTGCCAGCAGCCAAGACCACCTCGAATCGGAGCAACTGTTTTTT. Protein: CASSQDHLESEQLFF.

This clonotype was found many times. This chain links TRBV7-9 with TRBJ2-7; 7 positions match TRBD2. Germline V lookup: CDR1 SEHNR, CDR2 FQNEAQ (reference sequence). Germline trimming cut 4 bases from V and 9 bases from J; bases unmatched to any gene: 15. The CDR3 is 15 amino acids. DNA of the CDR3: TGTGCCAGCAGCTCCCAGGGACTAACACCTACGAGGCAGTACTTC. Translated, it gives CASSSQGLTPTRQYF.

There are a few counts of this clonotype. The chain links TRBV28 to TRBJ2-5; TRBD1 or TRBD2 may be the D gene (5 bases each). The germline CDR1 and CDR2 sequences are MDHEN and SYDVKM. V lost 6 bases and J lost 9, with 11 bases in between. This CDR3 is 11 amino acids long. CDR3 sequence (DNA): TGTGCCAGCAGCCCCCGAGGGGCCCAGTACTTC. This encodes CASSPRGAQYF.

The CDR3 nucleotides read TGTGCCAGCAGCCCCGTTGGGGGGCTGCCCTACGAGCAGTACTTC. It is translated as CASSPVGGLPYEQYF. The chain carries TRBV3-1 and TRBJ2-7; D tentatively reads TRBD1 or TRBD2 (6 bases each). The V and J ends lost 4 bases and 2 bases respectively, with 15 bases between them. This CDR3 is 15 amino acids long. The germline V gene encodes CDR1 LGHDT and CDR2 YNNKEL (reference sequence).

This clonotype was observed a handful of times. The J gene is TRBJ2-5, the V gene TRBV19, with D unresolved. The CDR3 length is 12 residues. In germline, CDR1 is LNHDA, CDR2 SQIVND (reference sequence). The ends were cut back, 3 bases at V and 2 bases at J, with 4 bases in the middle. The CDR3, as DNA: TGTGCCAGTAGTATGCGACAAGAGACCCAGTACTTC. The encoded protein is CASSMRQETQYF.

This rearrangement joins TRBV27 to TRBJ2-2, with 8 nucleotides matching TRBD1. Germline V gene data show CDR1 as MNHEY and CDR2 as SMNVEV (reference sequence). This CDR3 has 16 residues. Trimming took 3 bases from V and 3 from J; bases not matched to a gene: 6. CDR3 DNA: TGTGCCAGCAGTTTGGTGGGACAGGAGGACACCGGGGAGCTGTTTTTT. Amino acids: CASSLVGQEDTGELFF.